Listed below are T cell receptor beta chains from one sample, sequenced in a study of shared clonotypes between healthy human individuals. Some clones are missing from TCRdb's copy, which holds only in-frame ones; the method was immunoSEQ multiplex PCR. This repertoire shows around 2.1 million clones, 90% to 97% found once; its top ten account for 0.1% to 0.15%. The sample taken for sequencing was naive CD4+ T cells sorted from blood. The source is a man aged 18 to 29 in good health. CDR3s include the opening cysteine and the closing phenylalanine or tryptophan. A D gene is named only where the DNA matches it firmly. Part of the rows lack a size; the others show once, few, many or a class for expanded clones.

V: TRBV6-5
size: once
J: TRBJ2-7
D: -
CDR3: CASSQTVTGTGEQYF
DNA: TGTGCCAGCAGTCAAACGGTGACGGGGACTGGGGAGCAGTACTTC

V: TRBV5-1
size: -
J: TRBJ2-6
D: TRBD1
CDR3: CASSWGQSSGANVLTF
DNA: TGCGCCAGCAGCTGGGGACAGTCCTCTGGGGCCAACGTCCTGACTTTC

V: TRBV5-1
size: -
J: TRBJ2-2
D: -
CDR3: CASSLAGTNTGELFF
DNA: TGCGCCAGCAGCTTGGCGGGGACGAACACCGGGGAGCTGTTTTTT

V: TRBV5-1
size: -
J: TRBJ2-3
D: TRBD2
CDR3: CASSSATSVGGADTQYF
DNA: TGCGCCAGCAGCTCCGCCACTAGCGTCGGAGGAGCAGATACGCAGTATTTT

V: TRBV7-2
size: -
J: TRBJ2-1
D: TRBD2
CDR3: CASSTWTSGRAMDEQFF
DNA: TGTGCCAGCAGCACGTGGACTAGCGGGAGGGCCATGGATGAGCAGTTCTTC

V: TRBV7-2
size: -
J: TRBJ1-3
D: -
CDR3: CASSLEGFSVGNTIYF
DNA: TGTGCCAGCAGCTTAGAAGGGTTTTCGGTTGGAAACACCATATATTTT

V: TRBV6-1
size: -
J: TRBJ1-2
D: -
CDR3: CASSEAPRTAVGGYTF
DNA: TGTGCCAGCAGTGAAGCCCCGAGGACCGCGGTGGGCGGCTACACCTTC

V: TRBV7-2
size: -
J: TRBJ2-3
D: -
CDR3: CASSPGAGEWNTQYF
DNA: TGTGCCAGCAGCCCTGGGGCAGGCGAATGGAATACGCAGTATTTT

V: TRBV7-2
size: -
J: TRBJ2-3
D: TRBD2
CDR3: CASSFVAGGQDTQYF
DNA: TGTGCCAGCAGCTTTGTGGCGGGGGGGCAAGATACGCAGTATTTT

V: TRBV7-9
size: -
J: TRBJ2-6
D: -
CDR3: CASSLLLPGANVLTF
DNA: TGTGCCAGCAGCTTACTTCTCCCTGGGGCCAACGTCCTGACTTTC

V: TRBV5-1
size: -
J: TRBJ1-2
D: TRBD1
CDR3: CASSLEGQRGNGYTF
DNA: TGCGCCAGCAGCTTGGAGGGACAGCGAGGGAATGGCTACACCTTC

V: TRBV6-1
size: -
J: TRBJ2-3
D: TRBD2
CDR3: CASSEGLAGNTDTQYF
DNA: TGTGCCAGCAGTGAAGGACTAGCGGGAAATACAGATACGCAGTATTTT

V: TRBV9
size: -
J: TRBJ1-3
D: -
CDR3: CASSVGPPGNTIYF
DNA: TGTGCCAGCAGCGTAGGTCCCCCTGGAAACACCATATATTTT

V: TRBV5-1
size: -
J: TRBJ2-1
D: TRBD1
CDR3: CASSLQGVQGTNEQFF
DNA: TGCGCCAGCAGCTTACAGGGGGTTCAAGGGACCAATGAGCAGTTCTTC

V: TRBV18
size: -
J: TRBJ1-2
D: -
CDR3: CASSPPVDSGYTF
DNA: TGTGCCAGCTCACCACCGGTGGATAGTGGCTACACCTTC

V: TRBV5-1
size: -
J: TRBJ2-3
D: -
CDR3: CASTSGGGSTDTQYF
DNA: TGCGCCAGCACCTCTGGGGGGGGCAGCACAGATACGCAGTATTTT

V: TRBV7-2
size: -
J: TRBJ1-1
D: TRBD1
CDR3: CASSLQGVNTEAFF
DNA: TGTGCCAGCAGCTTACAGGGGGTCAACACTGAAGCTTTCTTT

V: TRBV6-6
size: -
J: TRBJ2-3
D: -
CDR3: CASSTTGRYTDTQYF
DNA: TGTGCCAGCAGTACTACAGGGAGGTACACAGATACGCAGTATTTT

V: TRBV29-1
size: once
J: TRBJ1-3
D: -
CDR3: CSVSQGVGNTIYF
DNA: TGCAGCGTTTCTCAAGGGGTCGGAAACACCATATATTTT

V: TRBV2
size: -
J: TRBJ2-5
D: TRBD1
CDR3: CASRTGGPWETQYF
DNA: TGTGCCAGCAGGACAGGGGGCCCTTGGGAGACCCAGTACTTC

V: TRBV28
size: -
J: TRBJ1-2
D: -
CDR3: CASSLDRRYTF
DNA: TGTGCCAGCAGTTTAGATAGGCGCTACACCTTC

V: TRBV5-1
size: -
J: TRBJ1-5
D: TRBD1
CDR3: CASSETGANQPQHF
DNA: TGCGCCAGCAGCGAGACAGGGGCCAATCAGCCCCAGCATTTT

V: TRBV6-1
size: -
J: TRBJ1-5
D: TRBD1
CDR3: CASSSQGGNQPQHF
DNA: TGTGCCAGCAGTAGCCAGGGGGGGAATCAGCCCCAGCATTTT

V: TRBV7-9
size: once
J: TRBJ2-7
D: -
CDR3: CASSLVYEQYF
DNA: TGTGCCAGCAGCTTAGTATACGAGCAGTACTTC

V: TRBV5-1
size: -
J: TRBJ2-7
D: -
CDR3: CASSLGRVSSYEQYF
DNA: TGCGCCAGCAGCTTGGGAAGGGTTAGCTCCTACGAGCAGTACTTC

V: TRBV25-1
size: -
J: TRBJ2-1
D: -
CDR3: CASSGSRGEQYNEQFF
DNA: TGTGCCAGCAGTGGAAGTAGAGGGGAGCAATACAATGAGCAGTTCTTC

V: TRBV27
size: -
J: TRBJ2-1
D: -
CDR3: CASSRGAGEQFF
DNA: TGTGCCAGCAGTCGCGGGGCAGGTGAGCAGTTCTTC

V: TRBV2
size: once
J: TRBJ2-1
D: TRBD2
CDR3: CASSSTGLAGGYNEQFF
DNA: TGTGCCAGCAGCTCTACCGGACTAGCGGGGGGTTACAATGAGCAGTTCTTC

V: TRBV29-1
size: -
J: TRBJ2-7
D: TRBD1
CDR3: CSAGQGWNEQYF
DNA: TGCAGCGCCGGACAGGGGTGGAACGAGCAGTACTTC

V: TRBV7-9
size: -
J: TRBJ2-7
D: TRBD2
CDR3: CASSLGLPPYEQYF
DNA: TGTGCCAGCAGCCTGGGACTACCGCCCTACGAGCAGTACTTC

V: TRBV16
size: -
J: TRBJ1-1
D: -
CDR3: CASSQSSHQAFF
DNA: TGTGCCAGCAGCCAATCGAGCCATCAAGCTTTCTTT

V: TRBV5-1
size: -
J: TRBJ2-3
D: TRBD2
CDR3: CASSTSSSGVRVTQYF
DNA: TGCGCCAGCAGCACGTCTTCTAGCGGGGTAAGGGTTACGCAGTATTTT

V: TRBV10-3
size: -
J: TRBJ2-5
D: -
CDR3: CAISESPGMRETQYF
DNA: TGTGCCATCAGTGAGTCACCAGGGATGCGGGAGACCCAGTACTTC

V: TRBV25-1
size: few
J: TRBJ2-6
D: -
CDR3: CASSEVSGANVLTF
DNA: TGTGCCAGCAGTGAAGTCTCTGGGGCCAACGTCCTGACTTTC

V: TRBV10-3
size: -
J: TRBJ2-7
D: TRBD1
CDR3: CAISEPRDRASYEQYF
DNA: TGTGCCATCAGTGAGCCCCGGGACAGGGCTTCCTACGAGCAGTACTTC

V: TRBV5-6
size: -
J: TRBJ1-2
D: -
CDR3: CASSPFPGLRDGYTF
DNA: TGTGCCAGCAGCCCATTTCCCGGGCTACGGGATGGCTACACCTTC

V: TRBV10-3
size: -
J: TRBJ1-2
D: TRBD1
CDR3: CAIRGTGDYGYTF
DNA: TGTGCCATCAGGGGTACAGGGGACTATGGCTACACCTTC

V: TRBV30
size: -
J: TRBJ2-3
D: -
CDR3: CAWRKGQSGLPDTQYF
DNA: TGTGCCTGGAGAAAAGGGCAAAGCGGGCTTCCAGATACGCAGTATTTT

V: TRBV18
size: once
J: TRBJ2-7
D: -
CDR3: CASSPSGVHYEQYF
DNA: TGTGCCAGCTCACCATCCGGGGTCCACTACGAGCAGTACTTC

V: TRBV28
size: -
J: TRBJ1-2
D: -
CDR3: CASSLDAVHVYGYTF
DNA: TGTGCCAGCAGTTTAGATGCGGTCCACGTATATGGCTACACCTTC

V: TRBV6-1
size: -
J: TRBJ1-2
D: -
CDR3: CASRNYGYTF
DNA: TGTGCCAGCCGTAACTATGGCTACACCTTC

V: TRBV28
size: -
J: TRBJ2-3
D: TRBD1
CDR3: CASRDRQTDTQYF
DNA: TGTGCCTCGAGGGACAGGCAGACAGATACGCAGTATTTT

V: TRBV10-3
size: -
J: TRBJ2-3
D: -
CDR3: CAIRDYISTDTQYF
DNA: TGTGCCATCAGAGACTACATCAGCACAGATACGCAGTATTTT

V: TRBV10-3
size: -
J: TRBJ1-4
D: -
CDR3: CAIRDKNEKLFF
DNA: TGTGCCATCAGGGATAAGAATGAAAAACTGTTTTTT

V: TRBV19
size: -
J: TRBJ1-5
D: -
CDR3: CASSIRGEGSNQPQHF
DNA: TGTGCCAGTAGTATACGGGGGGAAGGGAGCAATCAGCCCCAGCATTTT

V: TRBV10-1
size: -
J: TRBJ2-3
D: -
CDR3: CASSGPSGGVTDTQYF
DNA: TGCGCCAGCAGTGGGCCCAGCGGAGGGGTCACAGATACGCAGTATTTT

V: TRBV7-9
size: -
J: TRBJ2-1
D: -
CDR3: CASSYGESYNEQFF
DNA: TGTGCCAGCAGCTATGGCGAGTCCTACAATGAGCAGTTCTTC

V: TRBV2
size: -
J: TRBJ2-7
D: -
CDR3: CASSQTDSFRGEQYF
DNA: TGTGCCAGCAGTCAGACAGACAGTTTTCGAGGCGAGCAGTACTTC

V: TRBV6-1
size: -
J: TRBJ2-1
D: -
CDR3: CASSDAGGEQFF
DNA: TGTGCCAGCAGTGACGCAGGCGGGGAGCAGTTCTTC

V: TRBV27
size: -
J: TRBJ1-1
D: -
CDR3: CASSLRTANTEAFF
DNA: TGTGCCAGCAGTTTACGGACGGCGAACACTGAAGCTTTCTTT

V: TRBV7-9
size: once
J: TRBJ2-4
D: -
CDR3: CASSLQGLKNIQYF
DNA: TGTGCCAGCAGCTTACAGGGATTAAAAAACATTCAGTACTTC

V: TRBV6-5
size: -
J: TRBJ2-7
D: -
CDR3: CASTRSEGVYEQYF
DNA: TGTGCCAGCACCCGGTCGGAGGGGGTCTACGAGCAGTACTTC